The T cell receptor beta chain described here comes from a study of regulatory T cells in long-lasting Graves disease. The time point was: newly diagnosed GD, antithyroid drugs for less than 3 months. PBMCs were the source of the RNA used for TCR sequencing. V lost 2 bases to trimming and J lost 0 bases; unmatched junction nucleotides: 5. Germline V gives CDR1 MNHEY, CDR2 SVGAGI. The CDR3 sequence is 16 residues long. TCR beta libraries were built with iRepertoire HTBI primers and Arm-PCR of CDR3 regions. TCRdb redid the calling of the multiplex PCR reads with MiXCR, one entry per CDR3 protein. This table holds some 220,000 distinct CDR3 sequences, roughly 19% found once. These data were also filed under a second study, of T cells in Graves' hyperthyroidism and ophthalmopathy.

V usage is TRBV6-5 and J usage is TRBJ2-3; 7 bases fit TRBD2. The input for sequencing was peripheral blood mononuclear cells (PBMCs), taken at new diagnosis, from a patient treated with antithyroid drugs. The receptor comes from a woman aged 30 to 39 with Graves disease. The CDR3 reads CASSYPAGSSTDTQYF. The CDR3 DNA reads TGTGCCAGCAGTTACCCAGCGGGATCTAGCACAGATACGCAGTATTTT.